Shown below are 9 T cell receptor beta chains from a single sample sequenced in a study of human T cells and chemical hapten exposure. Each CDR3 protein gets one entry after TCRdb re-called the RACE reads with MiXCR. The repertoire holds roughly 100,000 distinct CDR3 sequences, with around 10% as singletons. Sample time point: patch test 1, 2 weeks after DPC sensitization. Treatment described: therapeutic diphenylcyclopropenone sensitization with weekly scalp DPC. Sample: whole blood, taken in connection with sensitization to the hapten diphenylcyclopropenone (DPC). These TCRs come from a woman between 40 and 55 years old with alopecia areata. Some clones in this sample may be carry-over from other donors' samples.

This clonotype was observed a few times. The chain has TRBV20-1 and TRBJ1-6; D perhaps matches TRBD1 (5 bases). The V gene's germline CDR1 is DFQATT and CDR2 SNEGSKA (reference sequence). The CDR3 contains 15 residues. In DNA, the CDR3 is TGCTCGACTGGGGGGTCGAGCTCCTATAATTCACCCCTCCACTTT. This gives the protein CSTGGSSSYNSPLHF.

As to this clonotype: A read error is possible here, since a much larger clone lies one base away. The chain has TRBV30 and TRBJ1-2; 11 nucleotides align to TRBD1. This CDR3 spans 13 amino acids. CDR1 and CDR2 from the germline V gene are GTSNPN and SVGIG (reference sequence). The CDR3 spells CAGQGVGNYSYTF. CDR3 nucleotides: TGTGCGGGACAGGGGGTTGGAAACTATAGCTACACCTTC.

This clonotype turned up a few times. V and J are TRBV29-1 and TRBJ2-1, with 9 bases fitting TRBD2. CDR1 is SQVTM and CDR2 is ANQGSEA in the germline V gene. CDR3 length equals 11 residues. J lost 9 bases, V lost 7 bases, and 4 bases had no gene match. The CDR3 DNA sequence: TGCAGCGCGACTAGCGGAATTGAGCAGTTCTTC. It translates to CSATSGIEQFF.

This clonotype was recorded a few times. This rearrangement joins TRBV5-4 to TRBJ2-7; tentatively, D is TRBD1 (6 bases). The V end lost 1 base, the J end lost 3 bases, and 14 bases lay between the germline ends. Germline V gene data show CDR1 as SGHNT and CDR2 as YYREEE (reference sequence). The length of the CDR3 is 15 residues. The CDR3 DNA is TGTGCCAGCAGCTTGACAGGGTCATTAAACTACGAGCAGTACTTC. Translation gives CASSLTGSLNYEQYF.

This clonotype was seen many times. The genes are TRBV12-3 or TRBV12-4 and TRBJ1-2; no clear D gene. The CDR3 covers 12 residues. The germline V and J ends were trimmed by 5 bases and 7 bases, with 11 bases remaining between them. The CDR3 DNA reads as TGTGCCAGCAGTCCCCCCTGGGGTGGCTACACCTTC. As protein: CASSPPWGGYTF.

This clonotype was counted at least ten times. The chain combines TRBV20-1 with TRBJ1-5; a weak D match, TRBD1 (6 bases). Trimming pared 0 bases from V and 0 bases from J, leaving 12 bases between. The germline gives CDR1 DFQATT, CDR2 SNEGSKA (reference sequence). The CDR3 length is 16 residues. The CDR3 region is CSARDTVRGSNQPQHF. The CDR3, as DNA: TGCAGTGCTAGAGATACTGTCAGGGGTAGCAATCAGCCCCAGCATTTT.

This clonotype was counted ten times or more. The chain recombines TRBV20-1 with TRBJ2-3, with D tentatively TRBD2 (6 bases). CDR3 length equals 16 residues. The germline V gene encodes CDR1 DFQATT and CDR2 SNEGSKA (reference sequence). V was shortened by 0 bases and J by 0 bases, with 13 bases between the two germline ends. The CDR3 sequence: CSARDWATSSTDTQYF. The CDR3 DNA is TGCAGTGCTAGAGATTGGGCTACTAGCAGCACAGATACGCAGTATTTT.

Ten or more counts support this clonotype. The chain couples TRBV20-1 to TRBJ2-3, with TRBD2 matching 10 bases. V shed 1 base, J shed 0 bases, and the junction held 1 base outside the gene matches. From germline, CDR1 is DFQATT and CDR2 SNEGSKA (reference sequence). The CDR3 loop spans 15 amino acids. The CDR3 bases are TGCAGTGCTAGAGGGACTAGCGGTAGCACAGATACGCAGTATTTT. The encoded protein is CSARGTSGSTDTQYF.

The sample holds a few counts of this clonotype. The gene calls are TRBV19 and TRBJ1-5, with D hard to call. Germline V lookup: CDR1 LNHDA, CDR2 SQIVND (reference sequence). Trimming removed 3 bases from V and 4 bases from J, with 7 bases in between. The CDR3 consists of 13 residues. CDR3 in amino acids: CASSIEENQPQHF. CDR3 DNA: TGTGCCAGTAGTATTGAAGAAAATCAGCCCCAGCATTTT.